A selection of T cell receptor beta chains follows, all from one sample in a study of blood T cell repertoires in COVID-19. The repertoire was sequenced with immunoSEQ multiplex PCR; TCRdb's copy has only in-frame clones and lacks some. The data show around 300,000 clones, with roughly nine tenths seen just once and about 3% held by the top ten. Sequencing was done on a sample of PBMCs or T cells enriched from blood (not recorded which). Receptors were obtained from a woman between 45 and 65 years old who had recovered from COVID-19. CDR3s include the opening cysteine and the closing phenylalanine or tryptophan. D genes are given only for firm matches. A clone size is listed for some rows: how often the clone was seen (once, few, many), or a class if it is expanded.

CDR3	DNA	V	J	D	size
CASGWIGGSLPGLAGESYNEQFF	TGTGCTAGTGGTTGGATCGGAGGGAGCTTGCCGGGACTAGCGGGAGAGTCCTACAATGAGCAGTTCTTC	TRBV12-5	TRBJ2-1	TRBD2	.
CASRTGGTEAFF	TGTGCCAGCAGGACAGGGGGCACTGAAGCTTTCTTT	TRBV28	TRBJ1-1	TRBD1	.
CASSNNRDSLQPQHF	TGTGCCAGCAGTAACAACCGGGACTCCTTACAGCCCCAGCATTTT	TRBV27	TRBJ1-5	.	once
CASSPIGGLNQPQHF	TGTGCCAGCAGCCCAATCGGGGGTTTAAATCAGCCCCAGCATTTT	TRBV7-6	TRBJ1-5	.	.
CASSPGQGADTQYF	TGTGCCAGCTCACCGGGACAGGGGGCAGATACGCAGTATTTT	TRBV18	TRBJ2-3	TRBD1	.
CASRLSGRGSYEQYF	TGTGCCAGCAGATTAAGCGGGAGAGGCTCCTACGAGCAGTACTTC	TRBV6-5	TRBJ2-7	TRBD2	.
CASSPYNSGANVLTF	TGCGCCAGCAGCCCCTATAACTCTGGGGCCAACGTCCTGACTTTC	TRBV4-1	TRBJ2-6	.	.
CASQGHGANVLTF	TGTGCCAGCCAGGGCCATGGGGCCAACGTCCTGACTTTC	TRBV28	TRBJ2-6	.	.
CASRFDRDYTF	TGTGCAAGTCGCTTTGACAGGGACTACACCTTC	TRBV12-2	TRBJ1-2	.	.
CASSRLPTGTSEAFF	TGTGCCAGCAGCCGCTTACCTACAGGGACCTCTGAAGCTTTCTTT	TRBV7-2	TRBJ1-1	.	.
CASSLGGGDPETQYF	TGTGCCAGCAGCTTGGGGGGAGGGGACCCAGAGACCCAGTACTTC	TRBV5-5	TRBJ2-5	TRBD2	.
CASSQVDSYGYTF	TGTGCCAGCAGCCAAGTTGACAGCTATGGCTACACCTTC	TRBV3-1/TRBV3-2	TRBJ1-2	.	few
CASSQERSGGASGANVLTF	TGTGCCAGCAGCCAAGAACGTTCAGGGGGCGCTTCAGGGGCCAACGTCCTGACTTTC	TRBV4-2	TRBJ2-6	TRBD1	few
CASSLTSGDTYEQYF	TGTGCCAGCAGCTTGACTAGCGGGGATACCTACGAGCAGTACTTC	TRBV7-2	TRBJ2-7	TRBD2	.
CASSESSGTEAFF	TGCGCCAGCAGTGAGTCCTCGGGAACTGAAGCTTTCTTT	TRBV10-1	TRBJ1-1	.	.
CASSFSLSRPRTGELFF	TGTGCCAGCAGTTTCTCCCTTTCGCGCCCTCGCACCGGGGAGCTGTTTTTT	TRBV27	TRBJ2-2	.	.
CASSLAQGTTVFF	TGTGCCAGCAGCTTAGCGCAGGGGACTACGGTTTTCTTT	TRBV7-9	TRBJ1-1	.	few
CASSSGGPGNEQYF	TGTGCCAGCAGCTCCGGGGGGCCTGGGAACGAGCAGTACTTC	TRBV27	TRBJ2-7	.	.
CASSKTGTMYQETQYF	TGTGCCAGCAGCAAGACCGGGACAATGTACCAAGAGACCCAGTACTTC	TRBV9	TRBJ2-5	.	.
CASSRGLAGRGAYEQYF	TGTGCCAGCAGTAGGGGACTAGCGGGACGGGGCGCCTACGAGCAGTACTTC	TRBV5-6	TRBJ2-7	TRBD2	.
CAWTGTGVGGELFF	TGTGCCTGGACCGGGACAGGGGTTGGCGGGGAGCTGTTTTTT	TRBV30	TRBJ2-2	TRBD1	.
CASSLGEPGTYEQYF	TGTGCCAGCAGCTTAGGAGAACCCGGGACCTACGAGCAGTACTTC	TRBV7-3	TRBJ2-7	.	.
CASSLVAYTGELFF	TGTGCCAGCAGCCTGGTGGCTTACACCGGGGAGCTGTTTTTT	TRBV7-9	TRBJ2-2	.	.
CASKGTGGTDTQYF	TGCGCCAGCAAGGGGACAGGGGGAACAGATACGCAGTATTTT	TRBV5-1	TRBJ2-3	TRBD1	.
CASKDRGGTEAFF	TGCGCCAGCAAAGACAGGGGGGGCACTGAAGCTTTCTTT	TRBV5-1	TRBJ1-1	TRBD1	.
CSASGLAGYNEQFF	TGCAGTGCTAGTGGACTAGCGGGATACAATGAGCAGTTCTTC	TRBV20-1	TRBJ2-1	TRBD2	once
CASSLGGQPQHF	TGTGCCAGCAGCTTAGGAGGGCAGCCCCAGCATTTT	TRBV7-9	TRBJ1-5	.	.
CASSAGGRTETQYF	TGTGCCAGCAGCGCAGGGGGACGCACGGAGACCCAGTACTTC	TRBV7-3	TRBJ2-5	TRBD1	.
CASSHRTGGEGANQPQHF	TGTGCCAGCAGTCACCGGACAGGGGGCGAGGGGGCTAATCAGCCCCAGCATTTT	TRBV2	TRBJ1-5	TRBD1	.
CASALAGVRVYTEAFF	TGTGCCAGCGCGCTTGCGGGGGTTCGAGTCTACACTGAAGCTTTCTTT	TRBV7-8	TRBJ1-1	.	.
CASSLVTGPGWNSPLHF	TGTGCCAGCAGCTTAGTAACGGGCCCGGGGTGGAATTCACCCCTCCACTTT	TRBV7-9	TRBJ1-6	.	.
CASSAGLAGNNEQFF	TGTGCCAGCAGCGCGGGACTAGCGGGGAACAATGAGCAGTTCTTC	TRBV7-3	TRBJ2-1	TRBD2	.
CASSLTGYEKLFF	TGTGCCAGCAGCTTAACAGGGTACGAAAAACTGTTTTTT	TRBV7-2	TRBJ1-4	.	.
CASSGGQGAATEAFF	TGTGCCAGCAGTGGGGGACAGGGGGCCGCCACTGAAGCTTTCTTT	TRBV28	TRBJ1-1	TRBD1	once
CASSLDMPSYEQYF	TGTGCCAGCAGCTTAGACATGCCTTCCTACGAGCAGTACTTC	TRBV7-9	TRBJ2-7	.	.
CASSPDRVNTEAFF	TGTGCCAGCAGTCCGGACAGGGTGAACACTGAAGCTTTCTTT	TRBV27	TRBJ1-1	TRBD1	.
CASSRSGGGLASYEQYF	TGTGCCAGCAGCCGTTCTGGGGGGGGACTAGCATCCTACGAGCAGTACTTC	TRBV11-2	TRBJ2-7	TRBD2	few
CASSPLRQSNSPLHF	TGTGCCAGCAGCCCCCTCCGACAGAGCAATTCACCCCTCCACTTT	TRBV21-1	TRBJ1-6	.	.
CSVSRGSNQPQHF	TGCAGCGTAAGCAGGGGAAGCAATCAGCCCCAGCATTTT	TRBV29-1	TRBJ1-5	.	.
CASSLAGGSPLHF	TGCGCCAGCAGCTTGGCCGGGGGTTCACCCCTCCACTTT	TRBV5-1	TRBJ1-6	.	few
CASKARDSQNIQYF	TGTGCCAGTAAGGCCCGGGACAGCCAAAACATTCAGTACTTC	TRBV19	TRBJ2-4	TRBD1	.
CASSEDRGFYEQYF	TGTGCCAGCAGTGAGGACAGGGGGTTCTACGAGCAGTACTTC	TRBV2	TRBJ2-7	TRBD1	.
CASRGGGLSGNTIYF	TGTGCCAGCAGAGGCGGGGGGCTCTCTGGAAACACCATATATTTT	TRBV2	TRBJ1-3	.	once
CASSPLVGSQRNYGYTF	TGTGCCAGCAGCCCCTTGGTCGGGTCCCAAAGGAACTATGGCTACACCTTC	TRBV5-8	TRBJ1-2	.	.
CASSPGVDTQYF	TGTGCCAGCTCACCGGGAGTGGATACGCAGTATTTT	TRBV18	TRBJ2-3	.	.
CASSDSITSGRYEQYF	TGTGCCAGCAGTGACAGTATTACTAGCGGGAGGTACGAGCAGTACTTC	TRBV6-4	TRBJ2-7	TRBD2	.
CASNRGQGTGEQYF	TGTGCCAGCAACCGGGGACAGGGGACGGGGGAGCAGTACTTC	TRBV7-8	TRBJ2-7	TRBD1	.
CASAGTERYEQYF	TGCGCCAGCGCCGGGACAGAGCGATACGAGCAGTACTTC	TRBV5-1	TRBJ2-7	TRBD1	once
CASSKIAGTGARNTIYF	TGTGCCAGTAGCAAAATCGCCGGGACAGGGGCGAGAAACACCATATATTTT	TRBV19	TRBJ1-3	TRBD1	.
CASSLDRLGQGIYEQYF	TGTGCCAGCAGTTTAGATAGGCTGGGACAGGGGATCTACGAGCAGTACTTC	TRBV28	TRBJ2-7	TRBD1	.
CAWGGGYGYTF	TGTGCCTGGGGCGGGGGGTATGGCTACACCTTC	TRBV30	TRBJ1-2	.	few
CASSTRASNPEAFF	TGTGCCAGTAGCACCAGGGCCTCTAACCCTGAAGCTTTCTTT	TRBV19	TRBJ1-1	.	.
CASSYTGTVNTEAFF	TGTGCCAGCAGTTACACAGGGACGGTGAACACTGAAGCTTTCTTT	TRBV6-5	TRBJ1-1	.	.
CASSPGQGSTDTQYF	TGTGCCAGCTCCCCGGGACAGGGGAGCACAGATACGCAGTATTTT	TRBV18	TRBJ2-3	TRBD1	.